The entry below describes one TCR beta chain. Its antigen is as yet unknown. The data were obtained in a study of graft-versus-host responses after intestinal transplantation. Turning to the study itself: Grafts that recipients had were multivisceral, liver-intestinal, or isolated intestinal transplants. Induction using anti-thymocyte globulin, followed by tacrolimus and steroids for around 3 years, was given to all recipients.

V gave up 6 bases and J gave up 5 bases, with 19 bases separating them. In germline, CDR1 is MNHEY, CDR2 SMNVEV (reference sequence). The CDR3 sequence is 15 residues long. Profiled with immunoSEQ multiplex PCR; TCRdb holds only in-frame clones, not every one. The sample shows 100,000 to 120,000 clones, 93% of them seen only once. Here the sequenced sample was unstimulated CD8+ T cells sorted from spleen or lymph node cells, taken before intestinal transplant. The chain combines TRBV27 with TRBJ1-1, with D uncertain. This TCR was recovered from a human donor who received an intestinal transplant. CDR3 loop: CASSKGRAGLTEAFF. For the CDR3, the DNA is TGTGCCAGCAGCAAGGGTCGGGCAGGTCTGACTGAAGCTTTCTTT.